This paragraph reports one T cell receptor beta chain. These data belong to a study of blood T cell repertoires in COVID-19. At the level of the study: PBMCs, B-cell-depleted T cells, or T cells provided the cDNA or gDNA that made up the material.

Patients in Seattle were enrolled during active infection, then followed longitudinally. Repertoires were generated with immunoSEQ multiplex PCR, while TCRdb's copy carries only in-frame clones and drops some. The table lists hundreds of thousands of clones, 89% of them singletons, with around 2.8% in the top ten. Sequencing was carried out using peripheral blood. The receptor comes from a woman younger than 45 with COVID-19, enrolled during active disease.

In nucleotides, the CDR3 is TGTGCCAGCAGTTCACAACAACGACAGGGAGTTTTGGGGAACTATGGCTACACCTTC. Its translation: CASSSQQRQGVLGNYGYTF. This rearrangement joins TRBV6-2 or TRBV6-3 to TRBJ1-2; the match to TRBD1 covers 7 bases. From germline, CDR1 is MNHEY and CDR2 SVGEGT. The J segment lost 2 bases and the V segment lost 4 bases, leaving 19 bases of the junction unmatched. The CDR3 covers 19 residues.